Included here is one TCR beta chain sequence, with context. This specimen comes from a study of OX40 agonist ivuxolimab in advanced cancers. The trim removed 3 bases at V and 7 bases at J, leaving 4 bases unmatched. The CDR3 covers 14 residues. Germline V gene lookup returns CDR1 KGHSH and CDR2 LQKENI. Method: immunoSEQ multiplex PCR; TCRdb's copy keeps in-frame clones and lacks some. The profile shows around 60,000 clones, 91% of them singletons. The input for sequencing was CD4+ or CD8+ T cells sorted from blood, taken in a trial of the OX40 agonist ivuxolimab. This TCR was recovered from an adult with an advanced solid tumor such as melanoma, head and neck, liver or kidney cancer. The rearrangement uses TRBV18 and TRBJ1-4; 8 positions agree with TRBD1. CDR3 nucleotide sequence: TGTGCCAGCTCACCGGACAGGGATGGTGAAAAACTGTTTTTT. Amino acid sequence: CASSPDRDGEKLFF.